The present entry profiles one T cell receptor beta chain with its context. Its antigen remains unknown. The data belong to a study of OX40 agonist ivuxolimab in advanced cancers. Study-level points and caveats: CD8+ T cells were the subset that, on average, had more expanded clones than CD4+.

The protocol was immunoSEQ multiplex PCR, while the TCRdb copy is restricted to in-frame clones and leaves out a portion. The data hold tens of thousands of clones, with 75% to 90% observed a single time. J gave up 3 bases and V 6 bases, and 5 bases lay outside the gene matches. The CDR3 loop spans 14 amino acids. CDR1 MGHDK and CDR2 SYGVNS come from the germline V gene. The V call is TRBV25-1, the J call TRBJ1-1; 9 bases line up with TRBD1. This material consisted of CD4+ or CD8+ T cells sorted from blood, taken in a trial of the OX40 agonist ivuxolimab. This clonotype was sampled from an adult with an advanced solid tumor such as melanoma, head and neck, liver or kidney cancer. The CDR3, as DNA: TGTGCCAGCAGGACACAGGGGGCGTACACTGAAGCTTTCTTT. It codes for CASRTQGAYTEAFF.